This TCR beta chain derives from a study of blood T cells in healthy people across ages. Study findings and constraints: Possibly confounding the expanded clonotype changes was the fact that donor CMV status was unknown.

Combining a sample-barcoded 5' primer with a J-beta primer mix, a second PCR ran for 7 to 11 cycles. Individual samples furnished no less than 2.5 million CDR3-containing paired-end reads apiece. MiXCR, run by TCRdb on the 5' RACE reads, gives a single entry per CDR3 protein. The table has 650,000 to 800,000 distinct CDR3 sequences, 44% seen once; the top ten hold about a fifth. A note on this clonotype: Its cognate antigen is unknown.

The CDR3 is 16 residues long. Germline CDR1 and CDR2: SNHLY and FYNNEI. With 2 bases removed from V and 3 bases from J, the gap between germline ends came to 16 bases. Sequenced input: blood. The chain combines TRBV2 with TRBJ1-2; D is perhaps TRBD1 (5 bases). This TCR derives from a man in his sixties in good health. CDR3 residues: CASSEWRGRDDYGYTF. In DNA, the CDR3 is TGTGCCAGCAGTGAATGGAGGGGCAGGGATGACTATGGCTACACCTTC.